Sequencing of this T cell receptor beta chain was carried out in a study of T cells in Graves' hyperthyroidism and ophthalmopathy. Amplification yielded TCR beta CDR3 regions, with RNA transcripts as the source. The primer set for the first-round RT-PCR of the TCR CDR3 was HTBI. One entry per CDR3 protein results from TCRdb running MiXCR on the multiplex PCR reads. The table includes about 640,000 distinct CDR3 sequences, roughly 20% detected once. V trimming: 4 bases; J trimming: 6 bases; junction bases outside the gene matches: 12. Germline CDR1 and CDR2: SGHNT and YYREEE (reference sequence). The CDR3 is 17 amino acids.

V and J are TRBV5-4 and TRBJ2-7; 14 nucleotides match TRBD2. Sequences were obtained from blood. This clonotype was obtained from a man aged 25-45 years with Graves' ophthalmopathy. The CDR3 DNA reads as TGTGCCAGCAGCAAGGGACTAGCGGGAGTCTCCTTTTCCGAGCAGTACTTC. Encoded protein: CASSKGLAGVSFSEQYF.